This TCR beta chain appears in the sequencing data of a study of T cell responses to AZD1222 COVID-19 vaccine. Study-level information: Some second doses came at about 4 weeks and others at about 12 weeks; these were pooled. Whole-study results and caveats: Mostly white British, mostly female donors; authors suggested clonal diversity may be underestimated. Elevations in Spike-specific TCR breadth and depth followed administration of two AZD1222 doses. The CD4 TCRs associated with vaccination extended across spike and predominated at 160-218 and 743-854.

The data were produced by immunoSEQ multiplex PCR, yet TCRdb's version contains in-frame clones alone and is incomplete. The data contain around 90,000 clones, 80% to 90% of them singletons. Remarks on this clone: Its antigen is not identified.

V was clipped by 4 bases and J by 10 bases; unmatched bases: 15. Germline V lookup: CDR1 SQVTM, CDR2 ANQGSEA. This CDR3 spans 14 amino acids. This receptor was taken from an adult in good health. The sequenced sample was peripheral blood, obtained on day 0 of AZD1222 vaccination. V and J are TRBV29-1 and TRBJ1-1; 7 bases are a match to TRBD1. In DNA form, the CDR3 reads TGCAGCGTTGGGGAACCGACAGGGTCCGTAGGAGCTTTCTTT. It yields the protein CSVGEPTGSVGAFF.